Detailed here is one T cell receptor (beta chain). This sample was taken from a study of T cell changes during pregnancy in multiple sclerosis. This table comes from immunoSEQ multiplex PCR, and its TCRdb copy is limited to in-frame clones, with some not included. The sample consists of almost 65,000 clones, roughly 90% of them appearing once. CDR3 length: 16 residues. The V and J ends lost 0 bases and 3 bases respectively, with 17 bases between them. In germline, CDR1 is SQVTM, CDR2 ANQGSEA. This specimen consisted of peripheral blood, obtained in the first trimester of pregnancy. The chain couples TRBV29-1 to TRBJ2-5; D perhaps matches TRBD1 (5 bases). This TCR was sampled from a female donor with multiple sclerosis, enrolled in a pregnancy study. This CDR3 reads CSVEDRYRTTEETQYF. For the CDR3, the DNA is TGCAGCGTTGAAGATCGATACAGGACCACAGAAGAGACCCAGTACTTC. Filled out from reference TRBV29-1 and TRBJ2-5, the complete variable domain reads SAVISQKPSRDICQRGTSLTIQCQVDSQVTMMFWYRQQPGQSLTLIATANQGSEATYESGFVIDKFPISRPNLTFSTLTVSNMSPEDSSIYLCSVEDRYRTTEETQYFGPGTRLLVL.